This T cell receptor beta chain was retrieved from a study of T cells after yellow fever vaccination. Background on the study: Fractions containing few cells were prepared with SMART-Seq v4 Ultra Low Input. Findings of the study overall: In post-booster samples, most primary-vaccination clones reappeared (roughly 96% CD4, 88% CD8). Contamination of FACS-sorted repertoires by abundant clonotypes from the bulk population could occur.

This clonotype was seen only a few times. What it recognizes is unknown. At one of its ends the junction is not consistent with the germline gene, which may arise from a read error. Making TCR cDNA involved 5'RACE template switching, which added UMIs and a universal primer site. TCRdb fed the 5' RACE reads into MiXCR, producing one record per CDR3 protein. Here the sample spans over 250,000 distinct CDR3 sequences, roughly 5.2% being singletons. The CDR3 sequence is 13 residues long. Germline assignment: CDR1 SNHLY and CDR2 FYNNEI. The material was CD4+ T cells sorted from PBMCs, obtained on the day of the yellow fever booster vaccination. This rearrangement joins TRBV2 to TRBJ2-3; 7 nucleotides line up with TRBD1. This TCR came from a man younger than 35 who received the YFV17D yellow fever vaccine. The CDR3 here is CASSEDRADTQYF. The DNA of the CDR3 is TGTGCCAGCAGCGAAGACAGGGCCGATACGCAGTATTTT.